This TCR beta chain was recovered during a study of Ad26.COV2.S vaccination and SARS-CoV-2 variants. Study-wide context: Ad26.COV2.S arm of COV1001 included the donor.

Treatment of the sample: around 19 received Ad26.COV2.S at low or high dose, single or two shots; roughly five received placebo; per-sample allocation not given. Day 63 after the first vaccine or placebo injection was the time point for sampling. Clones were sequenced by immunoSEQ multiplex PCR, and TCRdb holds only the in-frame ones, with some missing. This table holds 410,000 or so clones, around 92% found once. In its sample, this clone was seen once. V lost 5 bases and J lost 4, with 12 bases in between. CDR1 and CDR2 from the germline V gene are MDHEN and SYDVKM. The CDR3 spans 14 residues. The chain links TRBV28 to TRBJ2-1; possible D gene TRBD2, 5 bases. The TCR was taken from a person aged 18 to 59 who received the Ad26.COV2.S COVID-19 vaccine or a placebo. Sequencing used peripheral blood, obtained in a trial of Ad26.COV2.S vaccine versus placebo. CDR3 in amino acids: CASSLPGSYNEQFF. Written as DNA, the CDR3 is TGTGCCAGCAGTCTACCGGGATCTTACAATGAGCAGTTCTTC.